This T cell receptor (beta chain) stems from a study of beta chain features in type 1 diabetes. Expressed TCRB transcripts got sequenced, as all isolated RNA was reverse transcribed. TCRdb keeps only in-frame clones here, not all; method: immunoSEQ multiplex PCR. The sample has just over 150,000 clones; approximately 12% are singletons. The TCR originated in a man aged 18-30 years in good health. Sequencing was carried out using central memory CD4+ T cells from blood.

The chain's CDR3 is CASSFMNEQFF. The CDR3 DNA is TGTGCCAGCAGCTTTATGAATGAGCAGTTCTTC. The V call is TRBV7-2, the J call TRBJ2-1; D ambiguous. The V end lost 3 bases, the J end lost 7 bases, and 4 bases lay between the germline ends. The CDR3 length is 11 residues. CDR1 is SGHTA, CDR2 FQGNSA, per germline.